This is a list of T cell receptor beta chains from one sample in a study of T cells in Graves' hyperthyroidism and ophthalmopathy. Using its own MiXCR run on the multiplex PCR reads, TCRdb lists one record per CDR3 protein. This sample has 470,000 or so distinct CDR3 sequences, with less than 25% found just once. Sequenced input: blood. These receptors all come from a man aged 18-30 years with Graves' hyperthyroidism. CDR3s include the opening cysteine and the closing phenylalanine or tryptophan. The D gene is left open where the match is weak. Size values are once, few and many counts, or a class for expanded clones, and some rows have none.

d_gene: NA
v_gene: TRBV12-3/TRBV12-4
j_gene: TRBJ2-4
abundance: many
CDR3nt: TGTGCCAGCAGGAACGGGCTGAGCAAAAACATTCAGTACTTC
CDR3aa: CASRNGLSKNIQYF

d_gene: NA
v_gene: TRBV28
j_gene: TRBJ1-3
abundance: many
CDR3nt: TGTGCCAGCATTTTTGGAAACACCATATATTTT
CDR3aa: CASIFGNTIYF

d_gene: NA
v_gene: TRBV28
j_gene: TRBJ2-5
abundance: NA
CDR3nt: TGTGCCAGCAGTTTTCAAGGGGGGGAGGCCCAGTACTTC
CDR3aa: CASSFQGGEAQYF

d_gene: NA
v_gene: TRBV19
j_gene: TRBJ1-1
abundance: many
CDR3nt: TGTGCCAGTACTTCTTACACTGAAGCTTTCTTT
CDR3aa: CASTSYTEAFF

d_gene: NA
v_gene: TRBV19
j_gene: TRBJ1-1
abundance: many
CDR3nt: TGTGCCAGTAGTATAGCCACCAAGAACACTGAAGCTTTCTTT
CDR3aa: CASSIATKNTEAFF

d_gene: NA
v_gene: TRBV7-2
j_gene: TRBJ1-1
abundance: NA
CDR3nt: TGTGCCAGCAGCTTAGTGCTACTGAACACTGAAGCTTTCTTT
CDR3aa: CASSLVLLNTEAFF

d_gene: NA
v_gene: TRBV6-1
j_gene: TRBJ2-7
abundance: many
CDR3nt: TGTGCCACGACAGGCTACGAGCAGTACTTC
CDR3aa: CATTGYEQYF

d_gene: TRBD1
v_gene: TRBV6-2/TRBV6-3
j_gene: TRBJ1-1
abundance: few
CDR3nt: TGTGCCAGCAGGGGAAAAAGACAGGGGGCAATGATGAACACTGAAGCTTTCTTT
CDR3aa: CASRGKRQGAMMNTEAFF

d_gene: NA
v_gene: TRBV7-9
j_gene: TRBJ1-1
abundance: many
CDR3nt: TGTGCCAGCAGCCCCGGCCCCATGCACGTGAGAGCTTTCTTT
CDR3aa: CASSPGPMHVRAFF

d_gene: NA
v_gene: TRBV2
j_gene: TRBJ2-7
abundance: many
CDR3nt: TGTGCCAGCAGACTGGGGACAAATTACTACGAGCAGTACTTC
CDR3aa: CASRLGTNYYEQYF

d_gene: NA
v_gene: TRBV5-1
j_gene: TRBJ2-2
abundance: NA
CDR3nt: TGCGCCAGCAGCTTTGCCACAGGTTTCACCGGGGAGCTGTTTTTT
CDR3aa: CASSFATGFTGELFF

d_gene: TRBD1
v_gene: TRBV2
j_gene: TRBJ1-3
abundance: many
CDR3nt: TGTGCCAGCAACGCCAGGGGGTATGGAAACACCATATATTTT
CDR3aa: CASNARGYGNTIYF

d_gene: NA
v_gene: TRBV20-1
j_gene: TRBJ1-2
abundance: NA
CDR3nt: TGCAGTGCTAGAGATCAACAGGGAGGCTATGGCTACACCTTC
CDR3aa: CSARDQQGGYGYTF

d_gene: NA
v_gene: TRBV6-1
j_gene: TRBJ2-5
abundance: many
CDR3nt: TGTGCCAGCAGGGACGCACTCGGGACCGGCCAAGAGACCCAGTACTTC
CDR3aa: CASRDALGTGQETQYF

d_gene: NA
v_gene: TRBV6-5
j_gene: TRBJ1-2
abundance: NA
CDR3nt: TGTGCCAGCAGTTACACCGAAGGGGCTGACCCTTACACCTTC
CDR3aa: CASSYTEGADPYTF

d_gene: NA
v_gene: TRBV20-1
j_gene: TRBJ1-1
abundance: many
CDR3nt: TGCAGTGCTAGTCCCCAGGGCGATGAAGCTTTCTTT
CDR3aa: CSASPQGDEAFF

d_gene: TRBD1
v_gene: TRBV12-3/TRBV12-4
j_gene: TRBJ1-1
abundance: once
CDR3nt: TGTGCCAGCAGTTTTAGGTCAGGGGGTAGGACTGAAGCTTTCTTT
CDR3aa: CASSFRSGGRTEAFF

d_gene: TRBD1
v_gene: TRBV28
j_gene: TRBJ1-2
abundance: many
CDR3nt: TGTGCCAGCAGCCGACCGGGACAGGGGATATTTGGCTACACCTTC
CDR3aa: CASSRPGQGIFGYTF

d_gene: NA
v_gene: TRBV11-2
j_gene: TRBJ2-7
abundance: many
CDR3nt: TGTGCCAGCAGGCCGGGACTCCGCTACGAGCAGTACTTC
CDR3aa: CASRPGLRYEQYF

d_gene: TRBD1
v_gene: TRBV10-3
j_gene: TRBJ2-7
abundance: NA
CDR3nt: TGTGCCATGAGAGGGACAGGGGAGGCCTACGAGCAGTACTTC
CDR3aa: CAMRGTGEAYEQYF

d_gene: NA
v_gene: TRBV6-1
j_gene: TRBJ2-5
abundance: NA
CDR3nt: TGTGCCAGCAGTGAAGGTTTAGAGGAAGAGACCCAGTACTTC
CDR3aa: CASSEGLEEETQYF

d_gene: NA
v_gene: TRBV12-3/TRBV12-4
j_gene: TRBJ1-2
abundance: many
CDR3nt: TGTGCCATAAAGGGGGATGTCGACTATGGCTACACCTTC
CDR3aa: CAIKGDVDYGYTF

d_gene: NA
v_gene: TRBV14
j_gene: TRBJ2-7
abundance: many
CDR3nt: TGTGCCAGCAGCCAAGATCGGAGCCTCTACCCCTACGAGCAGTACTTC
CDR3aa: CASSQDRSLYPYEQYF

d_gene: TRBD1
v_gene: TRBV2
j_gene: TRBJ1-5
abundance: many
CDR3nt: TGTGCCAGCAGTGCGACAGGGCTATATCAGCCCCAGCATTTT
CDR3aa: CASSATGLYQPQHF

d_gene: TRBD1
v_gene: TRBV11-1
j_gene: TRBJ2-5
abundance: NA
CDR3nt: TGTGCCAGCAGCCGCCCGGGACAGGGGGTAGAGACCCAGTACTTC
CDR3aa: CASSRPGQGVETQYF

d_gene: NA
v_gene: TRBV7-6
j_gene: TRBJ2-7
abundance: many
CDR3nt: TGTGCCAGCAGCTCGATCGGACCGGAGCAGTACTTC
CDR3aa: CASSSIGPEQYF

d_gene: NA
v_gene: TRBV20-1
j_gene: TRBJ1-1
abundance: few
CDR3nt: TGCAGTGCTAGCGGCAGGGAGCAGGGGAACACTGAAGCTTTCTTT
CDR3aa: CSASGREQGNTEAFF

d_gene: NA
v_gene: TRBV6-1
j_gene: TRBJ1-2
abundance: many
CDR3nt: TGTGCCAGCAGTGGAAAGACAGAGGGAGGGTATGGCTACACCTTC
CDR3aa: CASSGKTEGGYGYTF

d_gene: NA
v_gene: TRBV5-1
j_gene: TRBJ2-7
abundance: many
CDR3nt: TGCGCCAGCACCACCGGGACGTCATCCTACGAGCAGTACTTC
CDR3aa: CASTTGTSSYEQYF

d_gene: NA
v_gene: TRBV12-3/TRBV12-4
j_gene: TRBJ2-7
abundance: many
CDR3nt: TGTGCCAGCAGTTCAGCCCCAGGCCCCTACGAGCAGTACTTC
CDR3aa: CASSSAPGPYEQYF

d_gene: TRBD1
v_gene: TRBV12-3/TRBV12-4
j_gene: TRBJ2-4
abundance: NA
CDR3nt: TGTGCCAGCAGCACCCCTGACAGGGGGCAAGGAACCAAAAACATTCAGTACTTC
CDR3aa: CASSTPDRGQGTKNIQYF

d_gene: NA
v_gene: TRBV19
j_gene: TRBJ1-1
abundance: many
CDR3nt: TGTGCCAGCCAGGCAGCCCAGAACACTGAAGCTTTCTTT
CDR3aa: CASQAAQNTEAFF

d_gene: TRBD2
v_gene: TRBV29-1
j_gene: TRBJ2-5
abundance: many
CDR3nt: TGCAGCGTTGCTCTAGCGGGGGGGGAGACCCAGTACTTC
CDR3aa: CSVALAGGETQYF

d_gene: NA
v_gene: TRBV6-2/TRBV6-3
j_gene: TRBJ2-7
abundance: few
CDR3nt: TGTGCCAGCAGTTATAAGGTGTACTACGAGCAGTACTTC
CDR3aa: CASSYKVYYEQYF

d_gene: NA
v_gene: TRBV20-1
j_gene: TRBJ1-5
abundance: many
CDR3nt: TGCAGTGCTAGAGAAAGTGGACAGCACAATCAGCCCCAGCATTTT
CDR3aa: CSARESGQHNQPQHF

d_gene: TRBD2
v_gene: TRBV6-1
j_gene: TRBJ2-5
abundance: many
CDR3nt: TGTGCCAGCAGTGAAGTAGCGGGGGGGCCCGTTGAGACCCAGTACTTC
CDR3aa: CASSEVAGGPVETQYF

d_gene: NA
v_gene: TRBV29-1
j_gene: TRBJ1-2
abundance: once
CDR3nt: TGCAGCGTCGACGCCAAGGGCGCCCTCCCTGACTTC
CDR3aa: CSVDAKGALPDF

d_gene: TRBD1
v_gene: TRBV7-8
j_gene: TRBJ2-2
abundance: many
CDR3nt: TGTGCCAGCAGCCTTAACAGGGGAGGGGAGCTGTTTTTT
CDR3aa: CASSLNRGGELFF

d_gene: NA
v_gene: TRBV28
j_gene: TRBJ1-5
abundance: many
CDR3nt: TGTGCCAGCTCAGCGGAACGGATTAATCAGCCCCAGCATTTT
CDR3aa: CASSAERINQPQHF

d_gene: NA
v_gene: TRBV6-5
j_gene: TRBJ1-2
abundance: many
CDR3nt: TGTGCCAGCAGTTACGGGCCGGGTGGCTACACCTTC
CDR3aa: CASSYGPGGYTF

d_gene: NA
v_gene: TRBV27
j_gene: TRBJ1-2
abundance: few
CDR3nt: TGTGCCAGCAGTTCCCACAATTACGAACCCCCTGAATCCGGCTATGGCTACACCTTC
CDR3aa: CASSSHNYEPPESGYGYTF

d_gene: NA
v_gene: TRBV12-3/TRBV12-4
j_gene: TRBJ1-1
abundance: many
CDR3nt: TGTGCCAGCAGTTTGGGGAACACTGAAGTTTTCTTT
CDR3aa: CASSLGNTEVFF

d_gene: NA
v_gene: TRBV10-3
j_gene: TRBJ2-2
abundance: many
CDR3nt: TGTGCCATCAGTGGACTCCGGCCCGAGCTGTTTTTT
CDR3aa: CAISGLRPELFF